This TCR beta chain emerged from a study of T cell clones after liver transplantation. The V and J ends lost 7 bases and 5 bases respectively, with 20 bases between them. The CDR3 length is 15 residues. In germline, CDR1 is SNHLY, CDR2 FYNNEI. Libraries were prepared by immunoSEQ multiplex PCR; TCRdb keeps only in-frame clonotypes and omits some of them. The sample includes about 45,000 clones, roughly 86% of them seen just once. Specimen: CD4+ T cells from blood, collected 24 months after liver transplant. The chain combines TRBV2 with TRBJ2-5; a weak D match, TRBD1 (5 bases). The receptor was derived from a human patient who received a liver transplant. Some of these T cells may belong to the graft donor. Here the CDR3 DNA reads TGTGCCAGCACAAGAAGGGTTCAGGGTTCGGAGACCCAGTACTTC. Its translation: CASTRRVQGSETQYF. The entire variable domain, with the rest obtained from reference TRBV2 and TRBJ2-5, is as follows: EPEVTQTPSHQVTQMGQEVILRCVPISNHLYFYWYRQILGQKVEFLVSFYNNEISEKSEIFDDQFSVERPDGSNFTLKIRSTKLEDSAMYFCASTRRVQGSETQYFGPGTRLLVL.